The 30 T cell receptor beta chains in this list originate from one sample, sequenced in a study of cytomegalovirus exposure and HLA in healthy donors. Data came from immunoSEQ multiplex PCR; TCRdb stores just in-frame clones and leaves some out. The table has roughly 50,000 clones, roughly 90% seen once; the top ten hold 0.85% to 1.2%. The specimen sequenced was PBMCs. The receptors were gathered from a man aged 18 to 35 in good health and CMV-seronegative.

The chain is built from TRBV21-1 and TRBJ2-7; the DNA was not compared with TRBD2, the D call given in the table. TRBV21-1 is classified as a pseudogene. This CDR3 comprises 14 residues. CDR3 protein: CAPAVGLAVYEQYF. The CDR3 nucleotides are TGTGCCCCAGCCGTAGGACTAGCGGTTTACGAGCAGTACTTC.

The chain couples TRBV18 to TRBJ2-3, with D unclear. Per the germline V gene, CDR1 is KGHSH and CDR2 is LQKENI. The germline V and J ends were trimmed by 4 bases and 6 bases, with 17 bases remaining between them. The length of the CDR3 is 15 residues. The CDR3 DNA sequence: TGTGCCAGCTCACTCGGAACTACACGAGGCGATACGCAGTATTTT. This gives the protein CASSLGTTRGDTQYF.

V and J are TRBV4-1 and TRBJ2-7; D is unresolved. The V gene's germline CDR1 is MGHRA and CDR2 YSYEKL. The V gene lost 0 bases and the J gene lost 3 bases, with 12 bases spanning the gap. The CDR3 loop spans 15 amino acids. The CDR3 protein is CASSQETAVVYEQYF. The CDR3 DNA reads TGCGCCAGCAGCCAAGAGACCGCGGTAGTCTACGAGCAGTACTTC.

The chain links TRBV5-6 to TRBJ1-1; no reliable D call. The germline V gene has CDR1 SGHDT and CDR2 YYEEEE. V dropped 4 bases and J dropped 1 base, with 8 bases sitting between them. This CDR3 comprises 13 residues. The CDR3 reads CASSLRRNTEAFF. The CDR3 DNA reads as TGTGCCAGCAGCCTGCGTAGGAACACTGAAGCTTTCTTT.

The chain recombines TRBV29-1 with TRBJ2-3; no reliable D call. Trimming removed 7 bases from V and 6 bases from J, with 11 bases in between. Germline CDR1 and CDR2: SQVTM and ANQGSEA. The CDR3 has 11 amino acids. The CDR3 spells CSATMGDTQYF. In DNA form, the CDR3 reads TGCAGCGCAACTATGGGTGATACGCAGTATTTT.

This chain links TRBV7-9 with TRBJ2-2; TRBD2 is a possible D gene (5 bases). This CDR3 is built from 15 residues. The V gene's germline CDR1 is SEHNR and CDR2 FQNEAQ (reference sequence). Between the trimmed V and J ends, which lost 5 bases and 4 bases, there was a span of 14 bases. The CDR3 loop reads CASSLSGTRTGELFF. For the CDR3, the DNA is TGTGCCAGCAGCCTCTCGGGAACCCGCACCGGGGAGCTGTTTTTT.

V is TRBV7-9 and J is TRBJ2-5; D uncertain. The V gene lost 4 bases and the J gene lost 2 bases, with 11 bases spanning the gap. The CDR3 totals 14 residues. The germline V gene encodes CDR1 SEHNR and CDR2 FQNEAQ (reference sequence). CDR3 amino acids: CASSSNTLQETQYF. As DNA, the CDR3 is TGTGCCAGCAGCTCAAACACATTACAAGAGACCCAGTACTTC. Combining the CDR3 with reference TRBV7-9 and TRBJ2-5 gives the whole variable domain DTGVSQNPRHKITKRGQNVTFRCDPISEHNRLYWYRQTLGQGPEFLTYFQNEAQLEKSRLLSDRFSAERPKGSFSTLEIQRTEQGDSAMYLCASSSNTLQETQYFGPGTRLLVL.

The chain has TRBV4-3 and TRBJ2-7, with a possible D match to TRBD1 (6 bases). This CDR3 spans 15 amino acids. Germline V lookup: CDR1 LGHNA, CDR2 YSLEER. V dropped 1 base and J dropped 3 bases, with 13 bases sitting between them. The CDR3 region is CASSQAPDRDYEQYF. CDR3 DNA sequence: TGCGCCAGCAGCCAAGCCCCGGACAGAGACTACGAGCAGTACTTC.

The rearrangement uses TRBV27 and TRBJ2-3; D uncertain. Germline loops: CDR1 MNHEY, CDR2 SMNVEV (reference sequence). The CDR3 is 13 residues long. With 5 bases removed from V and 1 base from J, the gap between germline ends came to 7 bases. The CDR3 protein is CASSESGTDTQYF. In nucleotides, the CDR3 is TGTGCCAGCAGTGAGAGCGGCACAGATACGCAGTATTTT.

The chain uses TRBV25-1 and TRBJ1-1; tentatively, D is TRBD1 (5 bases). The CDR3 runs to 13 residues. The ends were cut back, 4 bases at V and 3 bases at J, with 9 bases in the middle. Germline CDR1 MGHDK, CDR2 SYGVNS. The CDR3 spells CASSVQGYTEAFF. In nucleotides, the CDR3 is TGTGCCAGCAGTGTTCAGGGATACACTGAAGCTTTCTTT.

The CDR3 DNA reads as TGTGCCAGCAGTTTGCACAGGGGCGGCAATCAGCCCCAGCATTTT. Translating gives CASSLHRGGNQPQHF. This chain joins TRBV28 and TRBJ1-5, with TRBD1 matching 7 bases. The trim removed 3 bases at V and 2 bases at J, leaving 4 bases unmatched. The germline V gene encodes CDR1 MDHEN and CDR2 SYDVKM. There are 15 residues in the CDR3.

The chain uses TRBV12-5 and TRBJ2-3; no clear D gene. Looked up from germline, CDR1 is LGHNT and CDR2 is FRNRAP. The germline V and J ends were trimmed by 0 bases and 2 bases, with 9 bases remaining between them. The CDR3 spans 15 residues. The CDR3 nucleotides are TGTGCTAGTGGTTTGGTTCCGGAGTCCACAGATACGCAGTATTTT. It specifies CASGLVPESTDTQYF. Looking up the rest from reference TRBV12-5 and TRBJ2-3 gives the full variable domain: DARVTQTPRHKVTEMGQEVTMRCQPILGHNTVFWYRQTMMQGLELLAYFRNRAPLDDSGMPKDRFSAEMPDATLATLKIQPSEPRDSAVYFCASGLVPESTDTQYFGPGTRLTVL.

The table lists this clone with a few counts. The V call is TRBV9, the J call TRBJ2-7, with TRBD2 matching 14 bases. J lost 6 bases, V lost 0 bases, and 5 bases had no gene match. Per the germline V gene, CDR1 is SGDLS and CDR2 is YYNGEE. The CDR3 covers 16 residues. Here the CDR3 reads CASSVDGTSGRTEQYF. The DNA of the CDR3 is TGTGCCAGCAGCGTAGACGGGACTAGCGGGAGAACCGAGCAGTACTTC.

A few counts support this clone. The rearrangement links TRBV15 to TRBJ2-5; 7 bases are a match to TRBD2. This CDR3 has 14 amino acids. J was trimmed by 5 bases and V by 0 bases; bases with no gene match: 3. CDR1 and CDR2 (germline): LNHNV, YYDKDF (reference sequence). This CDR3 reads CATSREGAGETQYF. The DNA for the CDR3 is TGTGCCACCAGCAGAGAGGGAGCGGGGGAGACCCAGTACTTC.

The chain uses TRBV7-6 and TRBJ2-1, with D possibly matching TRBD2 (6 bases). V lost 5 bases and J 0 bases, leaving 14 bases between the germline ends. In germline, CDR1 is SGHVS, CDR2 FNYEAQ. The CDR3 loop spans 16 amino acids. The CDR3 region has the DNA TGTGCCAGCAGCCAAACGGGACTGAGCTCCTACAATGAGCAGTTCTTC. Its translation: CASSQTGLSSYNEQFF.

The chain has TRBV30 and TRBJ1-2; D is unresolved. Germline CDR1 is GTSNPN and CDR2 is SVGIG (reference sequence). V was trimmed by 2 bases and J by 4 bases, leaving 11 bases between them. This CDR3 has 13 residues. As DNA, the CDR3 is TGTGCCTGGAGTCCCGCGGCGGGCTATGGCTACACCTTC. Its translation: CAWSPAAGYGYTF.

The chain combines TRBV30 with TRBJ1-2; no definite D call. With 1 base removed from V and 8 bases from J, the gap between germline ends came to 14 bases. The CDR3 spans 13 residues. Germline-derived CDR1 and CDR2 are GTSNPN and SVGIG (reference sequence). The CDR3 coding sequence is TGTGCCTGGAGTGCCTCAGAGGCGAAGGGCTACACCTTC. It is translated as CAWSASEAKGYTF.

This chain uses TRBV4-1 with TRBJ1-5, with no clear D. This CDR3 region has 14 residues. The V gene's germline CDR1 is MGHRA and CDR2 YSYEKL. V lost 0 bases to trimming and J lost 5 bases, with 8 bases between them. CDR3 residues: CASSQEVTYQPQHF. The DNA for the CDR3 is TGCGCCAGCAGCCAAGAGGTAACTTATCAGCCCCAGCATTTT.

The chain couples TRBV9 to TRBJ2-7; possibly TRBD1 for D (5 bases). This CDR3 has 15 amino acids. The germline gives CDR1 SGDLS, CDR2 YYNGEE. V was trimmed by 3 bases and J by 1 base, leaving 14 bases between them. CDR3 in amino acids: CASSEGVSASYEQYF. The CDR3 bases are TGTGCCAGCAGCGAAGGGGTTTCTGCGTCCTACGAGCAGTACTTC.

The chain combines TRBV5-1 with TRBJ2-1; D ambiguous. In germline, CDR1 is SGHRS, CDR2 YFSETQ. This CDR3 comprises 11 residues. V was pared by 1 base and J by 8 bases, with 4 bases between. For the CDR3, the DNA is TGCGCCAGCAGCTTGAGCCATGAGCAGTTCTTC. This translates into CASSLSHEQFF.

The gene calls are TRBV19 and TRBJ2-1, with 7 bases lining up with TRBD2. Losses at the gene ends were 7 bases for V and 10 bases for J; bases not matched to a gene: 4. Germline CDR1 reads LNHDA; CDR2 reads SQIVND (reference sequence). The CDR3 spans 11 residues. Here the CDR3 reads CASTLGGEQFF. CDR3 bases: TGTGCCAGTACCCTGGGGGGGGAGCAGTTCTTC.

The chain uses TRBV2 and TRBJ2-2; the match to TRBD1 covers 10 bases. From germline, CDR1 is SNHLY and CDR2 FYNNEI. V lost 2 bases to trimming and J lost 4 bases; unmatched junction nucleotides: 1. The CDR3 spans 15 residues. The CDR3 sequence: CASSERTGGTGELFF. The CDR3 region has the DNA TGTGCCAGCAGTGAAAGGACAGGGGGCACCGGGGAGCTGTTTTTT.

CDR3 protein: CASSFRSSSGGTGELFF. In nucleotides, the CDR3 is TGTGCCAGCAGCTTTCGATCGTCTAGCGGGGGCACCGGGGAGCTGTTTTTT. J is TRBJ2-2 and V is TRBV7-9; 10 bases match TRBD2. The CDR3 has 17 residues. The V gene's germline CDR1 is SEHNR and CDR2 FQNEAQ (reference sequence). Trimming took 3 bases from V and 4 from J; bases not matched to a gene: 8.

The J gene is TRBJ1-2, the V gene TRBV4-2; 7 nucleotides align to TRBD1. Germline loops: CDR1 LGHNA, CDR2 YNFKEQ. V trimming: 3 bases; J trimming: 1 base; junction bases outside the gene matches: 5. This CDR3 contains 15 residues. CDR3: CASSHETGVNYGYTF. CDR3 nucleotides: TGTGCCAGCAGCCATGAAACAGGGGTTAACTATGGCTACACCTTC.

The J gene is TRBJ2-3, the V gene TRBV9, with TRBD2 identical over 7 bases. The germline CDR1 and CDR2 sequences are SGDLS and YYNGEE. The CDR3 has 17 residues. V was pared by 2 bases and J by 0 bases, with 9 bases of the junction left unmatched. CDR3 residues: CASSVLADLPSTDTQYF. In DNA, the CDR3 is TGTGCCAGCAGCGTGCTAGCGGATTTACCTAGCACAGATACGCAGTATTTT.

This rearrangement joins TRBV27 to TRBJ1-1, with 8 bases that match TRBD1. Losses at the gene ends were 2 bases for V and 1 base for J; bases not matched to a gene: 9. CDR1 is MNHEY and CDR2 is SMNVEV in the germline V gene (reference sequence). The CDR3 has 17 residues. The chain's CDR3 is CASSLKDGQGENTEAFF. In DNA form, the CDR3 reads TGTGCCAGCAGTTTAAAGGACGGACAGGGAGAGAACACTGAAGCTTTCTTT.

This chain uses TRBV5-1 with TRBJ2-5, with 8 bases aligning to TRBD2. J gave up 4 bases and V 3 bases, and 5 bases lay outside the gene matches. Germline V CDR1 and CDR2: SGHRS, YFSETQ. CDR3 length: 14 amino acids. In DNA, the CDR3 is TGCGCCAGCAGCTCGGGACTAGTTTCAGAGACCCAGTACTTC. This encodes CASSSGLVSETQYF.

The V call is TRBV7-9, the J call TRBJ1-4, with TRBD1 identical over 12 bases. Germline CDR1 SEHNR, CDR2 FQNEAQ (reference sequence). The CDR3 has 15 residues. The V segment lost 5 bases and the J segment 10 bases; nucleotides outside the gene matches: 8. The CDR3 region has the DNA TGTGCCAGCAGCCAACCGGGACAGGGGGCAGGAAAACTGTTTTTT. This encodes CASSQPGQGAGKLFF.

The CDR3 protein is CASISTDSYNEQFF. In nucleotides, the CDR3 is TGTGCCAGCATCAGCACAGATTCCTACAATGAGCAGTTCTTC. This rearrangement joins TRBV18 to TRBJ2-1; D gene ambiguous. Germline V lookup: CDR1 KGHSH, CDR2 LQKENI. The CDR3 contains 14 residues. V lost 8 bases and J lost 1, with 12 bases in between.

This clone was recorded a few times. The V call is TRBV11-2, the J call TRBJ2-7; 12 positions agree with TRBD1. Germline values: CDR1 SGHAT, CDR2 FQNNGV. V lost 5 bases and J lost 5; bases outside the gene matches: 1. The CDR3 length is 13 residues. The CDR3 DNA follows: TGTGCCAGCAGCCGGGACAGGGGGCACGAGCAGTACTTC. Protein product: CASSRDRGHEQYF.